In its sample, the clone carrying this T cell receptor (beta chain) was seen a few times. The antigen is unknown. The CDR3 totals 19 residues. Trimming cost V 5 bases and J 0 bases; bases outside gene matches: 13. The germline gives CDR1 SEHNR, CDR2 FQNEAQ (reference sequence). An Oncomine TCR Beta short-read assay was used to sequence the DNA from cultured CD4+ T cells. TCRdb itself ran the PCR reads through MiXCR, one entry per CDR3 protein. The sample consists of tens of thousands of distinct CDR3 sequences, more than 30% of them appearing once. Time point in this sample: late sampling 161 to 241 days after vaccination in a few convalescent patients. Treatment: roughly 10-day PBMC culture with coronavirus spike peptide pools or control peptides (ViraFEST assay). IL-2 at around 9.4 IU/ml and peptide pools at roughly 10 ug/ml were added to PBMCs cultured at two million per well. These data are taken from a study of vaccination and CD4 T cells after COVID-19.

The sequence came from a human donor who had recovered from COVID-19. This chain uses TRBV7-9 with TRBJ2-5; TRBD2 agrees at 12 bases. The sample consisted of CD4+ T cells from blood, cultured in vitro, taken about 7 months after SARS-CoV-2 vaccination. CDR3 protein: CASSLRLAGERRYQETQYF. The CDR3 nucleotides read TGTGCCAGCAGCCTGAGACTAGCGGGAGAAAGGAGGTACCAAGAGACCCAGTACTTC.